This entry lists 15 T cell receptor beta chains sequenced from one sample in a study of shared clonotypes between healthy human individuals. Assay: immunoSEQ multiplex PCR; the TCRdb copy retains only in-frame clones and omits some. The sample gives roughly 2.5 million clones, 85% to 95% of which show up once; around 0.14% is in the top ten. The sequencing input was naive CD4+ T cells sorted from blood. The subset: CD45RA+ positively selected. All receptors derive from a man aged 18 to 29 in good health.

In this sample, this clone turned up once. The CDR3: CASRASFINTEAFF. The CDR3 DNA sequence: TGTGCCAGCAGAGCCTCGTTTATAAACACTGAAGCTTTCTTT. This chain joins TRBV6-1 and TRBJ1-1; D gene uncertain. CDR3 size: 14 residues. Germline assignment: CDR1 MNHNS and CDR2 SASEGT. The V gene lost 6 bases and the J gene lost 2 bases, with 13 bases spanning the gap.

The V call is TRBV19, the J call TRBJ1-4; possibly TRBD1 for D (6 bases). Germline lookup yields CDR1 LNHDA and CDR2 SQIVND (reference sequence). The CDR3 consists of 15 residues. The V end was cut by 1 base, the J end by 4 bases, with 10 bases between. CDR3 region: CASSIGTAINEKLFF. The DNA for the CDR3 is TGTGCCAGTAGTATAGGGACAGCCATTAATGAAAAACTGTTTTTT.

This clone was observed a single time. The chain has TRBV6-6 and TRBJ1-5; perhaps TRBD1 as D (6 bases). CDR3 length: 14 residues. CDR1 and CDR2 from the germline V gene are MNHNY and SVGAGI (reference sequence). V dropped 5 bases and J dropped 5 bases, with 13 bases sitting between them. As DNA, the CDR3 is TGTGCCAGCAGTGGGGGCGGGGGACATCAGCCCCAGCATTTT. It yields the protein CASSGGGGHQPQHF.

This chain uses TRBV9 with TRBJ1-3; no reliable D call. The CDR3 runs 16 residues. Germline assignment: CDR1 SGDLS and CDR2 YYNGEE. V dropped 2 bases and J dropped 0 bases, with 12 bases sitting between them. CDR3 protein: CASSVQDGYSGNTIYF. The CDR3 bases are TGTGCCAGCAGCGTTCAGGACGGTTACTCTGGAAACACCATATATTTT.

The J gene is TRBJ1-2, the V gene TRBV6-5, with 9 bases fitting TRBD1. This CDR3 comprises 15 residues. CDR1 and CDR2 (germline): MNHEY, SVGAGI. Trimming removed 0 bases from V and 7 bases from J; junction bases left unmatched: 6. As DNA, the CDR3 is TGTGCCAGCAGTTACTCGGGGACAGGGCCGGGTGGCTACACCTTC. It is translated as CASSYSGTGPGGYTF.

The V and J genes are TRBV6-5 and TRBJ2-1, with 8 bases identical to TRBD2. Per the germline V gene, CDR1 is MNHEY and CDR2 is SVGAGI. This CDR3 region has 16 residues. V gave up 2 bases and J gave up 5 bases; unmatched junction bases: 8. Written as DNA, the CDR3 is TGTGCCAGCAGTTACGGCTCGACTAGCGCCAACAATGAGCAGTTCTTC. This encodes CASSYGSTSANNEQFF.

This chain links TRBV5-1 with TRBJ1-1, with 8 bases matching TRBD1. The V gene end was trimmed by 0 bases and the J gene end by 6 bases; junction bases not matched to a gene: 7. CDR1 is SGHRS, CDR2 YFSETQ, per germline. The length of the CDR3 is 15 residues. DNA of the CDR3: TGCGCCAGCAGCTTGGGACAGGGGAGGAGGGCTGAAGCTTTCTTT. It encodes CASSLGQGRRAEAFF.

CDR3 sequence (DNA): TGTGCCATCAGTGCGTGGGACAGCCCTAATGAAAAACTGTTTTTT. This codes for CAISAWDSPNEKLFF. The chain has TRBV10-3 and TRBJ1-4; 7 nucleotides line up with TRBD1. Germline values: CDR1 ENHRY, CDR2 SYGVKD. This CDR3 region has 15 residues. Losses at the gene ends were 4 bases for V and 3 bases for J; bases not matched to a gene: 5.

The chain has TRBV14 and TRBJ2-4; 8 bases fit TRBD1. V was clipped by 1 base and J by 0 bases; unmatched bases: 8. CDR3 length: 18 amino acids. Germline CDR1 reads SGHDN; CDR2 reads FVKESK. In nucleotides, the CDR3 is TGTGCCAGCAGCCAAGGACAGGGGCCCTTTCTAGCCAAAAACATTCAGTACTTC. It codes for CASSQGQGPFLAKNIQYF.

This chain joins TRBV19 and TRBJ2-3, with a tentative D call TRBD2 (6 bases). With 6 bases removed from V and 4 bases from J, the gap between germline ends came to 14 bases. Germline CDR1 LNHDA, CDR2 SQIVND (reference sequence). The CDR3 contains 14 residues. The CDR3 is CASSIGSRSDTQYF. As DNA, the CDR3 is TGTGCCAGTAGCATCGGGAGTAGATCAGATACGCAGTATTTT.

The chain employs TRBV7-8 and TRBJ2-5; D possibly corresponds to TRBD1 (6 bases). Deletions cut 6 bases from V and 4 bases from J, with 12 bases between. The CDR3 is made up of 13 amino acids. The V gene's germline CDR1 is SGHVS and CDR2 FQNEAQ. The CDR3 DNA follows: TGTGCCAGCAGGCCCAGGGGCACAGAGACCCAGTACTTC. Translated, it gives CASRPRGTETQYF. Complete variable domain (other parts from reference TRBV7-8 and TRBJ2-5): GAGVSQSPRYKVAKRGQDVALRCDPISGHVSLFWYQQALGQGPEFLTYFQNEAQLDKSGLPSDRFFAERPEGSVSTLKIQRTQQEDSAVYLCASRPRGTETQYFGPGTRLLVL.

This sequence joins TRBV5-1 and TRBJ1-6, with no clear D. Germline CDR1 reads SGHRS; CDR2 reads YFSETQ. The CDR3 covers 15 residues. V was trimmed by 0 bases and J by 10 bases, leaving 14 bases between them. The CDR3 loop reads CASSLVVGSDSPLHF. CDR3 sequence (DNA): TGCGCCAGCAGCTTGGTTGTTGGGAGTGACTCACCCCTCCACTTT.

The genes are TRBV29-1 and TRBJ1-1; 8 bases are shared with TRBD1. This CDR3 comprises 11 residues. Germline V gene sequence: CDR1 SQVTM, CDR2 ANQGSEA. With 7 bases clipped from V and 11 bases from J, the junction kept 9 bases outside the gene matches. For the CDR3, the DNA is TGCAGCGGATCGACAGGGGTGATGGCTTTCTTT. Protein product: CSGSTGVMAFF.

The J gene is TRBJ2-7, the V gene TRBV4-1; possibly TRBD2 for D (5 bases). V was shortened by 4 bases and J by 3 bases, with 13 bases between the two germline ends. The CDR3 is made up of 14 amino acids. The germline V gene encodes CDR1 MGHRA and CDR2 YSYEKL. The CDR3 reads CASSLQERDYEQYF. In DNA, the CDR3 is TGCGCCAGCAGCCTTCAAGAACGGGACTACGAGCAGTACTTC.

This chain joins TRBV30 and TRBJ1-3; D is undetermined. CDR1 GTSNPN and CDR2 SVGIG come from the germline V gene (reference sequence). This CDR3 is built from 15 residues. With 2 bases removed from V and 0 bases from J, the gap between germline ends came to 11 bases. CDR3 bases: TGTGCCTGGAGTCCCGGGATTATCTCTGGAAACACCATATATTTT. Translated, it gives CAWSPGIISGNTIYF. The complete variable domain, with remaining parts taken from reference TRBV30 and TRBJ1-3, reads SQTIHQWPATLVQPVGSPLSLECTVEGTSNPNLYWYRQAAGRGLQLLFYSVGIGQISSEVPQNLSASRPQDRQFILSSKKLLLSDSGFYLCAWSPGIISGNTIYFGEGSWLTVV.